A single sample is the source of the 22 T cell receptor beta chains below, sequenced in a study of shared T cell receptors in the human thymus. Clones were read by immunoSEQ multiplex PCR, and TCRdb kept only the in-frame ones, dropping some. The repertoire includes about 710,000 clones, more than 70% of them detected once, and 0.0094% sits in the top ten. The sample was also linked to a second study, of human thymus T cells.

The material sequenced was thymocytes. Source of these receptors: a boy less than two years old with a congenital heart defect.

The V call is TRBV4-3, the J call TRBJ2-1; a possible D gene is TRBD1 (5 bases). Germline CDR1 is LGHNA and CDR2 is YSLEER. The length of the CDR3 is 17 residues. Trimming removed 4 bases at V and 7 bases at J, with 23 bases between. The CDR3 sequence: CASSRHDPKGSVNEQFF. CDR3 nucleotide sequence: TGCGCCAGCAGCCGGCACGACCCCAAGGGGTCTGTGAATGAGCAGTTCTTC.

The chain is built from TRBV4-3 and TRBJ2-1, with 7 bases lining up with TRBD2. This CDR3 is 21 amino acids long. After removal of 4 bases from V and 1 base from J, the junction contained 22 bases not matched to a gene. Germline CDR1 and CDR2: LGHNA and YSLEER. In DNA form, the CDR3 reads TGCGCCAGCAGCCCGGGTCCTCGATCAGCGGGGAATGCCCTGTCCTACAATGAGCAGTTCTTC. Residues: CASSPGPRSAGNALSYNEQFF.

This chain uses TRBV5-6 with TRBJ2-6; no firm D call. Trimming left V 6 bases short and J 0 bases short, with 16 bases between. Germline CDR1 is SGHDT and CDR2 is YYEEEE. CDR3 length equals 17 residues. In DNA, the CDR3 is TGTGCCAGCAACACAGCAGGTACCTCCTCTGGGGCCAACGTCCTGACTTTC. Its protein is CASNTAGTSSGANVLTF.

This clone was recorded only once. The chain employs TRBV27 and TRBJ2-3; D gene uncertain. The CDR3 loop spans 15 amino acids. With 4 bases removed from V and 0 bases from J, the gap between germline ends came to 11 bases. From germline, CDR1 is MNHEY and CDR2 SMNVEV (reference sequence). The CDR3 DNA follows: TGTGCCAGCAGTTCCCCCCGAGAGAGCACAGATACGCAGTATTTT. Translating gives CASSSPRESTDTQYF.

The CDR3 here is CASTPHRQAGKSTEAFF. DNA for the CDR3: TGTGCCAGCACGCCTCACCGACAGGCCGGAAAGAGCACTGAAGCTTTCTTT. The chain employs TRBV27 and TRBJ1-1; perhaps TRBD1 as D (6 bases). Germline V gene lookup returns CDR1 MNHEY and CDR2 SMNVEV (reference sequence). V lost 7 bases to trimming and J lost 4 bases, with 25 bases between them. The CDR3 sequence is 17 residues long.

The chain employs TRBV5-6 and TRBJ2-1; D might be TRBD2 (6 bases). The germline V gene encodes CDR1 SGHDT and CDR2 YYEEEE. This CDR3 spans 17 amino acids. V was shortened by 0 bases and J by 0 bases, with 13 bases between the two germline ends. Here the CDR3 reads CASSLGGGRSSYNEQFF. The DNA for the CDR3 is TGTGCCAGCAGCTTGGGAGGAGGGCGAAGCTCCTACAATGAGCAGTTCTTC.

The V gene is TRBV27, the J gene TRBJ2-7, with no clear D. Germline CDR1 MNHEY, CDR2 SMNVEV (reference sequence). Trimming took off 5 bases at V and 0 bases at J, with 23 bases between the two ends. The CDR3 consists of 18 residues. CDR3 protein: CASSPQTPGRCSSYEQYF. DNA of the CDR3: TGTGCCAGCAGTCCGCAGACACCCGGAAGATGTAGCTCCTACGAGCAGTACTTC.

The J gene is TRBJ2-2, the V gene TRBV10-3; D possibly corresponds to TRBD1 (5 bases). Germline V gene sequence: CDR1 ENHRY, CDR2 SYGVKD. This CDR3 is 13 amino acids long. V was cut by 7 bases and J by 7 bases, with 13 bases left in between. CDR3 DNA sequence: TGTGCCATCACCTGGGGCCTAGGCGGGGAGCTGTTTTTT. Amino acid sequence: CAITWGLGGELFF.

The chain couples TRBV4-1 to TRBJ2-7; maybe TRBD1 (6 bases). The CDR3 length is 15 residues. V lost 1 base and J 2 bases, leaving 12 bases between the germline ends. CDR1 is MGHRA and CDR2 is YSYEKL in the germline V gene. In DNA, the CDR3 is TGCGCCAGCAGCCAAGTAACAGGGCCCACCTACGAGCAGTACTTC. This gives the protein CASSQVTGPTYEQYF.

The V call is TRBV28, the J call TRBJ2-7, with 13 bases that match TRBD2. Losses at the gene ends were 5 bases for V and 2 bases for J; bases not matched to a gene: 15. The CDR3 length is 19 residues. The germline gives CDR1 MDHEN, CDR2 SYDVKM. For the CDR3, the DNA is TGTGCCAGCAGTGAACCGGGAATTACTAGCGGGAGGGCGACCTACGAGCAGTACTTC. It encodes CASSEPGITSGRATYEQYF.

As DNA, the CDR3 is TGCGCCAGCAGCCAAGATTACGGACTAGCGGGGAACAAGAACACCGGGGAGCTGTTTTTT. Translation gives CASSQDYGLAGNKNTGELFF. The chain carries TRBV4-3 and TRBJ2-2; the match to TRBD2 covers 12 bases. J gave up 1 base and V 0 bases, and 9 bases lay outside the gene matches. Looked up from germline, CDR1 is LGHNA and CDR2 is YSLEER. CDR3 length: 20 residues.

The rearrangement uses TRBV2 and TRBJ2-1; 7 bases fit TRBD2. The CDR3 length is 13 residues. Per germline, CDR1 SNHLY and CDR2 FYNNEI. The V gene end was trimmed by 6 bases and the J gene end by 5 bases; junction bases not matched to a gene: 4. CDR3 DNA: TGTGCCAGCAGCGCCGGGACTAACAATGAGCAGTTCTTC. Its protein is CASSAGTNNEQFF.

The genes are TRBV4-3 and TRBJ2-1, with 7 bases matching TRBD2. V trimming: 0 bases; J trimming: 8 bases; junction bases outside the gene matches: 10. The CDR3 length is 16 residues. Germline lookup yields CDR1 LGHNA and CDR2 YSLEER. The CDR3: CASSQDGAWTRDEQFF. The CDR3, as DNA: TGCGCCAGCAGCCAAGACGGGGCCTGGACTAGAGATGAGCAGTTCTTC.

This chain uses TRBV11-2 with TRBJ1-2, with D tentatively TRBD1 (6 bases). Trimming removed 1 base from V and 5 bases from J, with 17 bases in between. CDR3 length: 16 amino acids. Looked up from germline, CDR1 is SGHAT and CDR2 is FQNNGV. CDR3 in amino acids: CASSLALNRAEYGYTF. CDR3 nucleotides: TGTGCCAGCAGCTTAGCGTTAAACAGGGCGGAATATGGCTACACCTTC.

The chain employs TRBV14 and TRBJ2-7; 13 bases align to TRBD2. Per the germline V gene, CDR1 is SGHDN and CDR2 is FVKESK. The V gene end was trimmed by 4 bases and the J gene end by 4 bases; junction bases not matched to a gene: 16. The CDR3 extends over 19 amino acids. The CDR3 sequence: CASSPSGTRTSGSSYEQYF. The CDR3 region has the DNA TGTGCCAGCAGCCCCTCCGGGACAAGGACTAGCGGGAGTTCTTACGAGCAGTACTTC. Drawing the rest from reference TRBV14 and TRBJ2-7, the complete variable domain is EAGVTQFPSHSVIEKGQTVTLRCDPISGHDNLYWYRRVMGKEIKFLLHFVKESKQDESGMPNNRFLAERTGGTYSTLKVQPAELEDSGVYFCASSPSGTRTSGSSYEQYFGPGTRLTVT.

This clone came up once. The chain combines TRBV14 with TRBJ2-3, with 7 nucleotides matching TRBD2. The CDR3 has 16 residues. With 3 bases clipped from V and 2 bases from J, the junction kept 8 bases outside the gene matches. CDR1 and CDR2 from the germline V gene are SGHDN and FVKESK. The chain's CDR3 is CASSHSGLNYTDTQYF. The CDR3 DNA reads as TGTGCCAGCAGCCATAGCGGGCTAAATTACACAGATACGCAGTATTTT.

V gene TRBV29-1 combines with J gene TRBJ2-7; 11 bases agree with TRBD2. CDR3 length: 15 residues. V lost 3 bases and J lost 3; bases outside the gene matches: 7. Germline CDR1 SQVTM, CDR2 ANQGSEA. The CDR3: CSVEVLAGVIYEQYF. The CDR3 DNA reads as TGCAGCGTTGAGGTACTAGCGGGAGTAATCTACGAGCAGTACTTC.

This chain links TRBV7-2 with TRBJ2-5; TRBD1 agrees at 7 bases. Germline V gene data show CDR1 as SGHTA and CDR2 as FQGNSA. This CDR3 is built from 15 residues. V dropped 4 bases and J dropped 5; count of bases not matched to a gene: 10. CDR3 amino acids: CASSSDRSNRETQYF. Here the CDR3 DNA reads TGTGCCAGCAGCTCGGACAGGAGCAACAGGGAGACCCAGTACTTC.

The DNA for the CDR3 is TGTGCCAGCAGTTTATCAAATCCCGTAGCCCCTGCGGGTCAGCCCCAGCATTTT. It specifies CASSLSNPVAPAGQPQHF. This chain uses TRBV27 with TRBJ1-5; D unclear. Germline loops: CDR1 MNHEY, CDR2 SMNVEV (reference sequence). V dropped 0 bases and J dropped 6 bases, with 21 bases sitting between them. This CDR3 region has 18 residues.

V usage is TRBV28 and J usage is TRBJ1-5, with a weak D call TRBD1 (6 bases). The CDR3 contains 22 residues. In germline, CDR1 is MDHEN, CDR2 SYDVKM. V was trimmed by 2 bases and J by 6 bases, leaving 35 bases between them. CDR3 amino acids: CASSLPKRTDSRRASPRQPQHF. CDR3 nucleotides: TGTGCCAGCAGTTTACCCAAAAGAACGGACAGCCGGCGTGCTTCGCCCCGTCAGCCCCAGCATTTT. Looking up the rest from reference TRBV28 and TRBJ1-5 gives the full variable domain: DVKVTQSSRYLVKRTGEKVFLECVQDMDHENMFWYRQDPGLGLRLIYFSYDVKMKEKGDIPEGYSVSREKKERFSLILESASTNQTSMYLCASSLPKRTDSRRASPRQPQHFGDGTRLSIL.

The chain joins TRBV4-1 to TRBJ1-5, with a possible D match to TRBD1 (5 bases). The CDR3 is 19 amino acids. The V gene's germline CDR1 is MGHRA and CDR2 YSYEKL. Between the trimmed V and J ends, which lost 0 bases and 7 bases, there was a span of 25 bases. The CDR3, as DNA: TGCGCCAGCAGCCAAGATCCGGTCGGGGCGCGGGGTATCAGCCAGCCCCAGCATTTT. This sequence encodes CASSQDPVGARGISQPQHF.

V and J are TRBV14 and TRBJ2-3; TRBD2 is a possible D gene (6 bases). The CDR3 is made up of 14 amino acids. The V gene lost 4 bases and the J gene lost 0 bases, with 8 bases spanning the gap. Germline CDR1 SGHDN, CDR2 FVKESK. The CDR3 is CASSRRGSTDTQYF. In DNA form, the CDR3 reads TGTGCCAGCAGCCGCCGGGGGAGCACAGATACGCAGTATTTT.